This entry is about one T cell receptor beta chain. What it binds is not known. This sample is part of a study of CXCR3-negative and CXCR3-positive naive CD8 T cells. Whole-study findings and limits: Whereas both naive subsets had comparably high diversity, memory CD8+ cells had much lower diversity. Similar levels of surface CD5 were seen between naive subsets; TCR strength was inferred from TRB CDR3 properties. When CXCR3-positive naive cells were set against CXCR3-negative naive cells, the former had more hydrophobic TRB CDR3s.

The CDR3 runs 17 residues. TRB cDNA libraries were made by UMI-labeled 5' RACE. TCRdb re-analyzed the 5' RACE reads; it lists each CDR3 protein once, without DNA. Its clone listing holds some 45,000 distinct CDR3 sequences. Naive CD8+ T cells were CD45RO-CCR7+CD27+CD95-. The TCR originated in a human donor in good health. Some clones in this sample may be carry-over from other donors' samples. The specimen sequenced was naive CXCR3- CD8+ T cells from blood. Subset reported: CD45RO-CCR7+CD27+CD95- naive CD8+ T cells lacking CXCR3 (TNR3-). The chain joins TRBV12-3 or TRBV12-4 to TRBJ2-2. The CDR3 sequence is CASSLGRGFGDTGELFF.